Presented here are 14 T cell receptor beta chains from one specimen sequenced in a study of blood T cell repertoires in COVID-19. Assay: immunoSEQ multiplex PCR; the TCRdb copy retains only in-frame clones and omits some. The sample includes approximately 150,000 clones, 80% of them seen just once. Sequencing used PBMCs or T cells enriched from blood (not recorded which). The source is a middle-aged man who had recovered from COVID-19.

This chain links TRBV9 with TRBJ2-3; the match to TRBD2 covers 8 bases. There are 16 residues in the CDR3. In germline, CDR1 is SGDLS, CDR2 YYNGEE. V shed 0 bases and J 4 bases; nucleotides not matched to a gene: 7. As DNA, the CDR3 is TGTGCCAGCAGCGTAGTGGGGGGACTAGGGGCAGATACGCAGTATTTT. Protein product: CASSVVGGLGADTQYF. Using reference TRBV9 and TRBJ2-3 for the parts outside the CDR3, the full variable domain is DSGVTQTPKHLITATGQRVTLRCSPRSGDLSVYWYQQSLDQGLQFLIQYYNGEERAKGNILERFSAQQFPDLHSELNLSSLELGDSALYFCASSVVGGLGADTQYFGPGTRLTVL.

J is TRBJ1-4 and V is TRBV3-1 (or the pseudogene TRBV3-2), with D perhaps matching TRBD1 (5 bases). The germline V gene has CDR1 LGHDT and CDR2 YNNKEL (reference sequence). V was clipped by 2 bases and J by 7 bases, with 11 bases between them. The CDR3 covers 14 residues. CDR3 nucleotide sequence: TGTGCCAGCAGCCAACCCAGGGAATCTGAAAAACTGTTTTTT. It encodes CASSQPRESEKLFF.

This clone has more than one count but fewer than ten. CDR3 in amino acids: CASHRANEKLFF. CDR3 DNA: TGTGCCAGCCACAGGGCTAATGAAAAACTGTTTTTT. The gene calls are TRBV6-6 and TRBJ1-4; tentative D call: TRBD1 (6 bases). Germline V gene sequence: CDR1 MNHNY, CDR2 SVGAGI (reference sequence). The length of the CDR3 is 12 residues. V was cut by 8 bases and J by 3 bases, with 7 bases left in between.

CDR3 DNA: TGTGCCACCAGTGATCCGCCGGGACAGGGGAACACCGGGGAGCTGTTTTTT. Translating gives CATSDPPGQGNTGELFF. The chain couples TRBV24-1 to TRBJ2-2, with TRBD1 matching over 9 bases. V was pared by 3 bases and J by 1 base, with 5 bases of the junction left unmatched. This CDR3 comprises 17 residues. Germline loops: CDR1 KGHDR, CDR2 SFDVKD.

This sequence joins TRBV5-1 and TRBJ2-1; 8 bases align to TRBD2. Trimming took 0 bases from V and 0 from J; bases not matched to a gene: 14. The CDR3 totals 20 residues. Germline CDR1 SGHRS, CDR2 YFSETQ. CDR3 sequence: CASSLEGFSGGGRSYNEQFF. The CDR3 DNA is TGCGCCAGCAGCTTGGAGGGATTTAGCGGCGGGGGGCGCTCCTACAATGAGCAGTTCTTC. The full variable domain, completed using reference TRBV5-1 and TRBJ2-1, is KAGVTQTPRYLIKTRGQQVTLSCSPISGHRSVSWYQQTPGQGLQFLFEYFSETQRNKGNFPGRFSGRQFSNSRSEMNVSTLELGDSALYLCASSLEGFSGGGRSYNEQFFGPGTRLTVL.

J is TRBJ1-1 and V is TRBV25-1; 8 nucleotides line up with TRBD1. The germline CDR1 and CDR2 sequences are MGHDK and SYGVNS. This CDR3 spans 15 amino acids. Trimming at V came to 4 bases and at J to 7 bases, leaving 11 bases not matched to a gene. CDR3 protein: CASSGGRQGRYEAFF. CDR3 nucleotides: TGTGCCAGCAGTGGAGGGAGACAGGGGAGATATGAAGCTTTCTTT. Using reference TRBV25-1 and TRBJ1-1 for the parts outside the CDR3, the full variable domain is EADIYQTPRYLVIGTGKKITLECSQTMGHDKMYWYQQDPGMELHLIHYSYGVNSTEKGDLSSESTVSRIRTEHFPLTLESARPSHTSQYLCASSGGRQGRYEAFFGQGTRLTVV.

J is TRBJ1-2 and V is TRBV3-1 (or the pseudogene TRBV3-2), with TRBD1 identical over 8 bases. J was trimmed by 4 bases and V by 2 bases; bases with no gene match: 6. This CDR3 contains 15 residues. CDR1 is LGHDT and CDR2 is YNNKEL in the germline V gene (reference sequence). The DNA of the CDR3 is TGTGCCAGCAGCCAACAGGGGGCCCCAACCTATGGCTACACCTTC. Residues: CASSQQGAPTYGYTF.

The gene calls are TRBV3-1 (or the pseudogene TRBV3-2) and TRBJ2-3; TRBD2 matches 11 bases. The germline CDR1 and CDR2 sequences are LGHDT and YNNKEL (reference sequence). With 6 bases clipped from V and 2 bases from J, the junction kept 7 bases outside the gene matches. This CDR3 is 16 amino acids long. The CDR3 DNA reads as TGTGCCAGCAGACTCGGGACTAGCGGATTCACAGATACGCAGTATTTT. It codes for CASRLGTSGFTDTQYF.

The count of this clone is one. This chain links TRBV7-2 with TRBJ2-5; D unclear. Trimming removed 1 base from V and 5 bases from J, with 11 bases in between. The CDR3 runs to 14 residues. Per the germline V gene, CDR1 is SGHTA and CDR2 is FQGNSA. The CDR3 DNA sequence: TGTGCCAGCAGCTTAGGGCAGCCGAGGGAGACCCAGTACTTC. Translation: CASSLGQPRETQYF. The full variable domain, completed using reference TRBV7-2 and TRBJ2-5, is GAGVSQSPSNKVTEKGKDVELRCDPISGHTALYWYRQSLGQGLEFLIYFQGNSAPDKSGLPSDRFSAERTGGSVSTLTIQRTQQEDSAVYLCASSLGQPRETQYFGPGTRLLVL.

This CDR3 reads CASSPGGLGGPYGYTF. The DNA for the CDR3 is TGTGCCAGCAGCCCAGGGGGCTTGGGGGGGCCCTATGGCTACACCTTC. The chain uses TRBV7-2 and TRBJ1-2; 8 bases align to TRBD1. In germline, CDR1 is SGHTA, CDR2 FQGNSA. The CDR3 totals 16 residues. The ends lost 5 bases at V and 4 bases at J; junction bases unmatched: 12.

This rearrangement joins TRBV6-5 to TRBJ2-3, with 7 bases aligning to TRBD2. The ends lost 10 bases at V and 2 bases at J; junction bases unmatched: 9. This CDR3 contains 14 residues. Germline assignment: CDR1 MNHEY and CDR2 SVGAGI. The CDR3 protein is CATLLSGATDTQYF. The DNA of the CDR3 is TGTGCCACCCTTCTCAGCGGGGCCACAGATACGCAGTATTTT.

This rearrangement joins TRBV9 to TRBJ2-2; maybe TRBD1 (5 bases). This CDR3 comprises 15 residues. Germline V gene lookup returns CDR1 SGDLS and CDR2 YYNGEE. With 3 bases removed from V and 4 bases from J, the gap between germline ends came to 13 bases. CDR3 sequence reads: CASSERAGSTGELFF. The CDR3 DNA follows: TGTGCCAGCAGCGAAAGGGCAGGGTCCACCGGGGAGCTGTTTTTT.

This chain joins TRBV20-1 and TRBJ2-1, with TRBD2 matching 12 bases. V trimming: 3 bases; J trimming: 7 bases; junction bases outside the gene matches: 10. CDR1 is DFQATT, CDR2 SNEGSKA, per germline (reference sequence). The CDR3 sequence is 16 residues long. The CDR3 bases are TGCAGTGCTAGTTCGGCTAGCGGGGGGGCCTGGAATGAGCAGTTCTTC. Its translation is CSASSASGGAWNEQFF.

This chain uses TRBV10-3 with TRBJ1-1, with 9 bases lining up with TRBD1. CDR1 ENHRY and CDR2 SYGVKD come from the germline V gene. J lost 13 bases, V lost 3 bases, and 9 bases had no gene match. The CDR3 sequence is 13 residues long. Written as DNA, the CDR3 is TGTGCCATCAGTGAAAGGGGGGACAGGGTGAGTTTCTTT. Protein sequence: CAISERGDRVSFF.